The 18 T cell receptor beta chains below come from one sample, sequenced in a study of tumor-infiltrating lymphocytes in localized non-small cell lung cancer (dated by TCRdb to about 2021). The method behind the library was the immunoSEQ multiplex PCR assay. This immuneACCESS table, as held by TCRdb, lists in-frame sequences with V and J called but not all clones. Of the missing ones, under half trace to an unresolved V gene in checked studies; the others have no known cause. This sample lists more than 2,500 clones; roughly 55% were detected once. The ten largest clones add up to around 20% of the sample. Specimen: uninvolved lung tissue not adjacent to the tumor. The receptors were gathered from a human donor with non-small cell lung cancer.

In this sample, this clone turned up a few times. The chain's CDR3 is CASSSSFREMVGTGELFF. CDR3 DNA sequence: TGTGCCAGCAGTTCTTCTTTCAGGGAGATGGTTGGCACCGGGGAGCTGTTTTTT. The chain combines TRBV28 with TRBJ2-2; D tentatively reads TRBD1 or TRBD2 (5 bases each). CDR1 MDHEN and CDR2 SYDVKM come from the germline V gene. V was clipped by 4 bases and J by 4 bases, with 22 bases between them. The CDR3 covers 18 residues.

In DNA form, the CDR3 reads TGCGCCAGCAGCTTGAGCGGGAATAGAAATGAGCAGTTCTTC. The encoded protein is CASSLSGNRNEQFF. The chain is built from TRBV5-1 and TRBJ2-1, with 7 bases lining up with TRBD2. V shed 1 base and J 7 bases; nucleotides not matched to a gene: 5. The CDR3 totals 14 residues. In germline, CDR1 is SGHRS, CDR2 YFSETQ.

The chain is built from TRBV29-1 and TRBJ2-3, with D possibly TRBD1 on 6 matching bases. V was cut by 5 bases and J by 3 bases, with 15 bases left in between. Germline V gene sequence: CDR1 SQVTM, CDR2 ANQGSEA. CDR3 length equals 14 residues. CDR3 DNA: TGCAGCGTTCTCCCGGGGACAAGTACAGATACGCAGTATTTT. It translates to CSVLPGTSTDTQYF.

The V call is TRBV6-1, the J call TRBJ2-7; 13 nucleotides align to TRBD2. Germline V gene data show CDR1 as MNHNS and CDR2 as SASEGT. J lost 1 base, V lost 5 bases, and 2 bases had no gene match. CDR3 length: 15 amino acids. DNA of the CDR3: TGTGCCAGCAGTCAACTAGCGGGAGGGTCCTACGAGCAGTACTTC. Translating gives CASSQLAGGSYEQYF.

CDR3 coding DNA: TGCGCCAGCAGCGACGGACTAGCGGGGGAAGAGACCCAGTACTTC. Residues: CASSDGLAGEETQYF. This rearrangement joins TRBV5-1 to TRBJ2-5, with 13 nucleotides matching TRBD2. The CDR3 runs to 15 residues. The germline V gene has CDR1 SGHRS and CDR2 YFSETQ. Unmatched junction bases numbered 3, after V lost 4 bases and J lost 3 bases.

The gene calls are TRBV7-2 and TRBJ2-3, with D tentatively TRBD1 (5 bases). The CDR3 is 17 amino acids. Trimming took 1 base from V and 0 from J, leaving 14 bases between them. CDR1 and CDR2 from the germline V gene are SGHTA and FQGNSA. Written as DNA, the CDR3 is TGTGCCAGCAGCTTAGTGTGGGGCATCGCCAGCACAGATACGCAGTATTTT. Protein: CASSLVWGIASTDTQYF.

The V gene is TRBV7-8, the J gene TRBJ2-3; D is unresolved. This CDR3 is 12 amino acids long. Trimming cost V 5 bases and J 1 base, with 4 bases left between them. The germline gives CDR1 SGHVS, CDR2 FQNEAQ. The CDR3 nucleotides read TGTGCCAGCAGCCGGGGCACAGATACGCAGTATTTT. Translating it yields CASSRGTDTQYF.

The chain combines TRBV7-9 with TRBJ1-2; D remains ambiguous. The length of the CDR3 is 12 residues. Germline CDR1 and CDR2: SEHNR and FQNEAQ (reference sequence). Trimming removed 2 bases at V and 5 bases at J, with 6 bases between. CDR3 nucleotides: TGTGCCAGCAGCTTACTAGAGTATGGCTACACCTTC. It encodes CASSLLEYGYTF.

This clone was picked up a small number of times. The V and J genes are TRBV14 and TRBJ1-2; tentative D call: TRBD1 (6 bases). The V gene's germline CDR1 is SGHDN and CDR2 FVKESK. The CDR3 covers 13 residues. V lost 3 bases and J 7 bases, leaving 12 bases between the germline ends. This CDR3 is CASSQSRGSGYTF. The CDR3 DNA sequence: TGTGCCAGCAGCCAGAGCAGGGGATCTGGCTACACCTTC.

This CDR3 is CASSIRDRLDGYTF. In nucleotides, the CDR3 is TGTGCCAGCAGCATCCGGGACAGGCTTGATGGCTACACCTTC. The gene calls are TRBV9 and TRBJ1-2; 8 positions match TRBD1. The CDR3 has 14 residues. Germline values: CDR1 SGDLS, CDR2 YYNGEE. With 4 bases clipped from V and 6 bases from J, the junction kept 8 bases outside the gene matches.

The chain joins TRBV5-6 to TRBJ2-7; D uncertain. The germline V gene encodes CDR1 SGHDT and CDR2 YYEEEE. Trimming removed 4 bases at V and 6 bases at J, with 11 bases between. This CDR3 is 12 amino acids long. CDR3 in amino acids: CASSGVTFEQYF. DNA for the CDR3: TGTGCCAGCAGCGGGGTAACGTTCGAGCAGTACTTC.

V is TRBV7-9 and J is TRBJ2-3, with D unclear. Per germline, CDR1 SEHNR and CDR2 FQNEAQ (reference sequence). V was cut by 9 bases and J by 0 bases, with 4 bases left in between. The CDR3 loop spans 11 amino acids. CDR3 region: CASTSTDTQYF. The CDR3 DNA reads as TGTGCCAGTACTAGCACAGATACGCAGTATTTT.

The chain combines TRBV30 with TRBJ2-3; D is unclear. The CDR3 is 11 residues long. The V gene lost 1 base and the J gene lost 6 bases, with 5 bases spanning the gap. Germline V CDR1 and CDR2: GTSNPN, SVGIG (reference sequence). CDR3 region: CAWSGGDTQYF. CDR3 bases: TGTGCCTGGAGTGGGGGTGATACGCAGTATTTT.

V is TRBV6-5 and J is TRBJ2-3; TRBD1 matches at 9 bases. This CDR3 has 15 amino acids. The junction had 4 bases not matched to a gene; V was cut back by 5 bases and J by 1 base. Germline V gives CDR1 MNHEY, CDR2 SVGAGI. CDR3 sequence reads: CASSHRDRGTDTQYF. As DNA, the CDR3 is TGTGCCAGCAGTCACCGGGACAGGGGCACAGATACGCAGTATTTT.

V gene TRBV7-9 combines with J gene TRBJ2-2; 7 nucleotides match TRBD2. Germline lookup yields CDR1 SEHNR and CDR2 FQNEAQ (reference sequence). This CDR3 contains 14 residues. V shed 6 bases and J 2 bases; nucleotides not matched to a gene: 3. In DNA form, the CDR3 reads TGTGCCAGCAGACCAGCGGGAAACACCGGGGAGCTGTTTTTT. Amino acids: CASRPAGNTGELFF. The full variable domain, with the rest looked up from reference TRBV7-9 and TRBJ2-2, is DTGVSQNPRHKITKRGQNVTFRCDPISEHNRLYWYRQTLGQGPEFLTYFQNEAQLEKSRLLSDRFSAERPKGSFSTLEIQRTEQGDSAMYLCASRPAGNTGELFFGEGSRLTVL.

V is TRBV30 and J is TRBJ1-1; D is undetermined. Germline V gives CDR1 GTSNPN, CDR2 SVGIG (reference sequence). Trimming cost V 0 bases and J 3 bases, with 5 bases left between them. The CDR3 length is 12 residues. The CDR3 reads CAWSVRDTEAFF. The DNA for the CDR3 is TGTGCCTGGAGTGTCCGGGACACTGAAGCTTTCTTT.

DNA for the CDR3: TGTGCCAGCAGTTACAAGACCCGCTCCTACAATGAGCAGTTCTTC. Its protein is CASSYKTRSYNEQFF. The chain has TRBV6-5 and TRBJ2-1; D is uncertain. Trimming took off 2 bases at V and 0 bases at J, with 8 bases between the two ends. Germline loops: CDR1 MNHEY, CDR2 SVGAGI. The CDR3 loop spans 15 amino acids.

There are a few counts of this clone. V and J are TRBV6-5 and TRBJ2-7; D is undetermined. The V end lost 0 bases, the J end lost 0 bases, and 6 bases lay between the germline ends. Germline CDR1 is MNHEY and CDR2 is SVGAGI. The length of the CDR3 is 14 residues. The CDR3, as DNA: TGTGCCAGCAGTTACTCGACGGCCTCCTACGAGCAGTACTTC. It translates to CASSYSTASYEQYF.